The clone carrying this T cell receptor (beta chain) was picked up one time. Its antigen remains unknown. The germline V gene encodes CDR1 SGHVS and CDR2 FNYEAQ. The CDR3 runs 14 residues. V was pared by 5 bases and J by 2 bases, with 12 bases between. This entry belongs to a study of radiotherapy plus CTLA-4 blockade in lung cancer. Whole-study findings and limits: Among blood TCR repertoires after radiotherapy plus ipilimumab, tumor-derived clones expanded.

Clones were sequenced by immunoSEQ multiplex PCR, and TCRdb holds only the in-frame ones, with some missing. The sample shows about 59,000 clones, around four fifths of them seen only once. The chain is built from TRBV7-6 and TRBJ2-5; a possible D gene is TRBD2 (6 bases). The receptor comes from a human donor with non-small cell lung cancer whose response to radiotherapy plus ipilimumab could not be evaluated. The sample here was peripheral blood, taken from a patient treated with radiotherapy plus ipilimumab. The CDR3 loop reads CASSPTSFQETQYF. The CDR3 nucleotides are TGTGCCAGCAGCCCCACTAGCTTTCAAGAGACCCAGTACTTC.